Below are 19 T cell receptor beta chains sequenced from a single sample in a study of CXCR3-negative and CXCR3-positive naive CD8 T cells. The authors prepared UMI-labeled TRB cDNA libraries by 5' RACE. TCRdb re-called the 5' RACE reads, yielding one record per CDR3 amino acid sequence without DNA. This sample lists 8,800 or so distinct CDR3 sequences; its ten largest clones have more than 2%. Material for sequencing was naive CXCR3- CD8+ T cells from blood. As for subset: CD45RO-CCR7+CD27+CD95- naive CD8+ T cells lacking CXCR3 (TNR3-). Receptors originate from a human donor in good health. Some clones in this sample may be carry-over from other donors' samples.

This clonotype is deemed medium-sized (0.01 to 0.1%) by its frequency. The V gene is TRBV3-1, the J gene TRBJ2-7; TCRdb's D gene call, TRBD1, goes unchecked for lack of DNA. This CDR3 has 15 residues. Germline CDR1 and CDR2: LGHDT and YNNKEL (reference sequence). The CDR3 is CASSLGGPKAYEQYF.

This clonotype is deemed medium-sized (0.01 to 0.1%) by its frequency. The chain carries TRBV28 and TRBJ2-3; TCRdb's assignment of TRBD2 cannot be checked, as there is no DNA. Germline V gene lookup returns CDR1 MDHEN and CDR2 SYDVKM. The CDR3 has 16 amino acids. CDR3 loop: CASSWGTSRSTDTQYF.

This clonotype is medium-sized (0.01 to 0.1%) by frequency. The chain is built from TRBV5-1 and TRBJ1-5; as DNA is missing, the TRBD1 call by TCRdb cannot be tested. CDR3 size: 14 residues. The germline V gene encodes CDR1 SGHRS and CDR2 YFSETQ. CDR3 residues: CASSAGQGEQPQHF.

This chain joins TRBV20-1 and TRBJ2-7; TCRdb's D call, TRBD1, is unchecked because there is no DNA. The CDR3 spans 15 residues. Per the germline V gene, CDR1 is DFQATT and CDR2 is SNEGSKA (reference sequence). The CDR3 region is CSAGTGQADSYEQYF.

This clonotype is medium-sized (0.01 to 0.1%) by frequency. The genes are TRBV20-1 and TRBJ1-2. Germline CDR1 reads DFQATT; CDR2 reads SNEGSKA (reference sequence). The CDR3 has 15 amino acids. This chain's CDR3 is CSAPTAGIKNYGYTF.

V and J are TRBV6-6 and TRBJ2-7; there is no DNA to check the TCRdb D call of TRBD2. Looked up from germline, CDR1 is MNHNY and CDR2 is SVGAGI (reference sequence). The CDR3 spans 15 residues. The CDR3 sequence is CASSYNRAPTGEQYF.

This clonotype counts as medium-sized by frequency. This chain joins TRBV12-3 or TRBV12-4 and TRBJ2-1; there is no DNA to check the TCRdb D call of TRBD2. The CDR3 totals 13 residues. The CDR3 loop is CASTTGRTNEQFF.

This clonotype is deemed medium-sized by its frequency. This sequence joins TRBV2 and TRBJ2-7; TCRdb returns TRBD1, unconfirmable since there is no DNA. The V gene's germline CDR1 is SNHLY and CDR2 FYNNEI. The CDR3 is 19 amino acids. The CDR3 sequence: CASSEAPFHEYTGSYEQYF.

The J gene is TRBJ2-1, the V gene TRBV19; TCRdb designates TRBD2, a call that cannot be tested without DNA. This CDR3 is 17 amino acids long. Looked up from germline, CDR1 is LNHDA and CDR2 is SQIVND (reference sequence). The CDR3 loop reads CASSIPLSREGYNEQFF.

This clonotype is identified as medium-sized from frequency. The V call is TRBV7-6, the J call TRBJ2-7; with no DNA, the TCRdb D assignment of TRBD1 cannot be verified. Germline-derived CDR1 and CDR2 are SGHVS and FNYEAQ. The CDR3 consists of 14 residues. CDR3: CASSLGTVFYEQYF.

The chain links TRBV5-1 to TRBJ2-5. The germline CDR1 and CDR2 sequences are SGHRS and YFSETQ. There are 15 residues in the CDR3. The CDR3 loop is CASSLDRNPQETQYF.

The chain combines TRBV19 with TRBJ2-4; checking the TCRdb D call of TRBD1 is not possible without DNA. Germline CDR1 LNHDA, CDR2 SQIVND (reference sequence). The CDR3 has 16 amino acids. CDR3 loop: CASSIPGQGFQNIQYF. The variable domain in full, completed from reference TRBV19 and TRBJ2-4, reads DGGITQSPKYLFRKEGQNVTLSCEQNLNHDAMYWYRQDPGQGLRLIYYSQIVNDFQKGDIAEGYSVSREKKESFPLTVTSAQKNPTAFYLCASSIPGQGFQNIQYFGAGTRLSVL.

This chain connects TRBV5-6 to TRBJ2-1; with no DNA, the TCRdb D assignment of TRBD1 cannot be verified. The CDR3 consists of 14 residues. The germline V gene has CDR1 SGHDT and CDR2 YYEEEE. The CDR3 here is CASSLGRHGNEQFF.

Frequency places this clonotype as medium-sized. V gene TRBV5-6 combines with J gene TRBJ2-3; lacking DNA, the TRBD1 call made by TCRdb goes unchecked. In germline, CDR1 is SGHDT, CDR2 YYEEEE. The CDR3 runs to 14 residues. The CDR3 is CASSPRQGPDTQYF.

Considering frequency, this clonotype is medium-sized (0.01 to 0.1%). V usage is TRBV4-3 and J usage is TRBJ2-1; as DNA is missing, the TRBD1 call by TCRdb cannot be tested. The germline CDR1 and CDR2 sequences are LGHNA and YSLEER. This CDR3 has 20 residues. This CDR3 is CASSQALSDRLENHYNEQFF.

This chain uses TRBV24-1 with TRBJ2-2. Germline V CDR1 and CDR2: KGHDR, SFDVKD. The CDR3 is 13 residues long. The CDR3 region is CATSDLQQRELFF.

This clonotype is labeled medium-sized based on frequency. The V and J genes are TRBV29-1 and TRBJ1-1. From germline, CDR1 is SQVTM and CDR2 ANQGSEA. The CDR3 sequence is 12 residues long. The CDR3 protein is CSVLFINTEAFF. Full variable domain (missing parts from reference TRBV29-1 and TRBJ1-1): SAVISQKPSRDICQRGTSLTIQCQVDSQVTMMFWYRQQPGQSLTLIATANQGSEATYESGFVIDKFPISRPNLTFSTLTVSNMSPEDSSIYLCSVLFINTEAFFGQGTRLTVV.

This clonotype registers medium-sized by frequency. V gene TRBV6-2 or TRBV6-3 combines with J gene TRBJ2-1. Germline CDR1 MNHEY, CDR2 SVGEGT. The CDR3 has 13 residues. The CDR3 loop reads CASSYNSHNEQFF.

The chain carries TRBV5-1 and TRBJ2-1; TCRdb's D gene call, TRBD2, goes unchecked for lack of DNA. The CDR3 length is 18 residues. Germline V gives CDR1 SGHRS, CDR2 YFSETQ. The CDR3 sequence: CASSQTPGTPTSYNEQFF.